This T cell receptor (beta chain) was recovered during a study of T cell responses to AZD1222 COVID-19 vaccine (dated by TCRdb to the early 2020s). About the study as a whole: Because spike-specific TCR depth and breadth did not differ between the two schedules, AZD1222 recipients who got a second dose at roughly 4 weeks were pooled with those who got a second dose at roughly 12 weeks. A total of about 230 trial participants underwent TCR sequencing, of whom 207 received two doses of AZD1222 and around 25 received two doses of the MenACWY control vaccine. Trial participants were enrolled by age into 18-55, 56-69 and 70-plus year subgroups, with about 150, 27 and 61 TCR-sequenced participants respectively. Paper-wide results and their limitations: The 56-69-year group was small, and its depth increase did not reach significance, likely because of low power. Because no day 14 peak-response samples were available, the repertoires could be characterized only after the peak T cell response. The whole spike protein was spanned by vaccine-associated CD4 TCRs, and dominant responses were seen in regions 160-218 and 743-854. Epitopes outside the regions mutated in the B.1.351 and B.1.1.7 variants were reportedly recognized by nearly half of the unique spike-specific TCRs. After two AZD1222 doses, both the breadth and the depth of spike-specific TCRs were significantly higher than at day 0 and than in MenACWY recipients. Conclusions about previously exposed vaccinees are limited because only five to seven AZD1222 recipients were SARS-CoV-2 seropositive at baseline. Participants were mostly white British and included more females than males, and it was suggested by the authors that clonal diversity may have been underestimated.

This specimen's time point label, per the study, means: baseline before first vaccination. Vaccinee samples were obtained from the UK trials COV001 and COV002, which included a single-blind randomized controlled phase 2/3 trial of AZD1222 (ChAdOx1 nCoV-19) in healthy adults. Trial participant PBMC samples were collected at day 0 and day 28 after the second dose for TCRbeta chain sequencing. For this clone: The antigen it recognizes is unknown. Base qualities were left out, and no much larger clone turns up one base away.

The CDR3 regions of human TCRbeta chains were analyzed by immunosequencing. The original methods were these. Repertoire TCRs were checked for matches against a reference library of SARS-CoV-2-specific TCRs that had been generated using the MIRA antigen-specificity platform. Breadth was defined as the fraction of unique TCRs that were SARS-CoV-2-associated. Depth was defined as the fraction of total T cells that were SARS-CoV-2-associated. Using the MIRA data, each spike-specific TCR was assigned both to the spike region to which the TCR was reactive and to a CD4 or CD8 class. Log10-transformed breadth and depth values were compared by one-way ANOVA with Sidak's multiple comparisons tests. Here the immuneACCESS table is served through TCRdb, limited to in-frame sequences with V and J called. Missing clones are a known gap in these copies; in checked studies unresolved V genes cover under half, and the rest lacks a known reason. The DNA was the basis for D and trimming; V, J and clone size are from that table. This sample lists 95,000 to 150,000 clones; roughly nine tenths were detected once. The ten top clones hold around 1.5% of the sample.

V is shortened by 0 bases, J by 4 bases, and the region joining them spans 13 bases. The CDR3 runs 15 amino acids, cysteine and phenylalanine included. Only the CDR3 DNA stays, 45 bases, in frame from base 1. The germline V gene specifies SGHRS as CDR1 and YFSETQ as CDR2. The chain links TRBV5-1 with TRBJ1-2; the D gene assignment is ambiguous. Sample: peripheral blood, taken on day 0 of AZD1222 vaccination. This clonotype was obtained from an adult in good health. In nucleotide form, the sequence is TGCGCCAGCAGCTTGGGGACTATCGATGGCTATGGCTACACCTTC. It codes for CASSLGTIDGYGYTF.